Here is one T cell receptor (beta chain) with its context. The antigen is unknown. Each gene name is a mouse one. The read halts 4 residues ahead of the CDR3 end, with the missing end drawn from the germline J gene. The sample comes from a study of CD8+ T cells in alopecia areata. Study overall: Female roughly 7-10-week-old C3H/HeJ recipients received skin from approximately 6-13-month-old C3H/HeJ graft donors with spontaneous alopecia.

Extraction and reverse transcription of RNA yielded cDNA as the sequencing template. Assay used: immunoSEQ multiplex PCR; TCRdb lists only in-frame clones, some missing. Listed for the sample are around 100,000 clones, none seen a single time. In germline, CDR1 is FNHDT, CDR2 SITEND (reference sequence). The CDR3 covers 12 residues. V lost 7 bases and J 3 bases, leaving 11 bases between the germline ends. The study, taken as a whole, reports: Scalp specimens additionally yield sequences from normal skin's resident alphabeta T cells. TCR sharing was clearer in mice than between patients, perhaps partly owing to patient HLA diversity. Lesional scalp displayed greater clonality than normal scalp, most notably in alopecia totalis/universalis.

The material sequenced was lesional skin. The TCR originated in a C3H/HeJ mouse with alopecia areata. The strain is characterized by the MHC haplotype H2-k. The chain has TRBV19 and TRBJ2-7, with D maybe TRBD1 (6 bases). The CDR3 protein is CASSSGHYEQYF. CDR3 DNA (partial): TGTGCCAGCTCCTCGGGACACTAT. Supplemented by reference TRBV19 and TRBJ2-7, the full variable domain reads GGIITQTPKFLIGQEGQKLTLKCQQNFNHDTMYWYRQDSGKGLRLIYYSITENDLQKGDLSEGYDASREKKSSFSLTVTSAQKNEMAVFLCASSSGHYEQYFGPGTRLTVL.